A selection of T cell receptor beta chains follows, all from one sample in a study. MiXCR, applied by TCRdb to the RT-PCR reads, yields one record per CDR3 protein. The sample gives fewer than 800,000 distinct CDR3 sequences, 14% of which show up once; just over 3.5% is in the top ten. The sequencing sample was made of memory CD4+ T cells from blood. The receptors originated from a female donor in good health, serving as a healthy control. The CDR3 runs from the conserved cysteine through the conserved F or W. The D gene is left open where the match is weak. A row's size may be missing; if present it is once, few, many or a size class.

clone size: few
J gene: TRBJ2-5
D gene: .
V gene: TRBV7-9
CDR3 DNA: TGTGCCAGCAGCTTAGCCCGACAGGGAGGGAGGGAGACCCAGTACTTC
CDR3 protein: CASSLARQGGRETQYF

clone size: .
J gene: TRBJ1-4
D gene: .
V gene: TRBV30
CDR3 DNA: TGTGCCTGGAGTGCAGGGTCCTCTGAAAAACTGTTTTTT
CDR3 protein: CAWSAGSSEKLFF

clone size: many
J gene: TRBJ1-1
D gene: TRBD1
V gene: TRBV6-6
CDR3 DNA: TGTGCCAGCAGTTACATACAGGGGGGAGGAACTGAAGCTTTCTTT
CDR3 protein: CASSYIQGGGTEAFF

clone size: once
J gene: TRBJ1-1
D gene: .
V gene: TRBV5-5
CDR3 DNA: TGTGCCAGCACCAAAAGCGGCGGGCACACTGAAGCTTTCTTT
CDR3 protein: CASTKSGGHTEAFF

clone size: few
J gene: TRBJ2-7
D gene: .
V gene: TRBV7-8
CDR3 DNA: TGTGCCAGCAGCTTAAGGACTACTGCAAACTACGAGCAGTACTTC
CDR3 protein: CASSLRTTANYEQYF

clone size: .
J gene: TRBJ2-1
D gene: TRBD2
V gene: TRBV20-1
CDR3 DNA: TGCAGTGCAATGAGCCCCCAATTTTTGACGGGAGGGCCGGGCTCCTACAATGAGCAGTTCTTC
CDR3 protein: CSAMSPQFLTGGPGSYNEQFF

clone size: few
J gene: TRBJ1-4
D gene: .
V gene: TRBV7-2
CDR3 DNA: TGTGCCAGCAGCAGTCAGAATGAAAAACTGTTTTTT
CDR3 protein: CASSSQNEKLFF

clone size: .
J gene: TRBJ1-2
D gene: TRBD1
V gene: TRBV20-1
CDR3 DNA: TGCAGTGGGCAGGGGGCGGGGTATGGCTACACCTTC
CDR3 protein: CSGQGAGYGYTF

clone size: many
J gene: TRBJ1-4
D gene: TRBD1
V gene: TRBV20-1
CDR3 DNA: TGCAGTGCTAGGGGACAGGGCACTGAAAAACTGTTTTTT
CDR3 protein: CSARGQGTEKLFF

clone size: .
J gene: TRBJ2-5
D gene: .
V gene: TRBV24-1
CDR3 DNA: TGTGCCACCTCCTCTTTATCCCCATTTAGAAGTAACCAGACCCAGTACTTC
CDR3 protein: CATSSLSPFRSNQTQYF

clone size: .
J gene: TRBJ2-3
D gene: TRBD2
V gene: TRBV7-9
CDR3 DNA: TGTGCCAGCAGCCTCGGGACTAGCGGGACGTATTTT
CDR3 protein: CASSLGTSGTYF

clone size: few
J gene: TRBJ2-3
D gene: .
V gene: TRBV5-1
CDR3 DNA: TGCGCCAGCAGCTTGGATCTGAGGCGCACAGATACGCAGTATTTT
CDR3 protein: CASSLDLRRTDTQYF

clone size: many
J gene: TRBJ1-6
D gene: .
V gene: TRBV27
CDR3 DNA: TGTGCCAGCAGTTTGATCCAGGGGCCCACCTCTGATTCACCCCTCCACTTT
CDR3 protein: CASSLIQGPTSDSPLHF

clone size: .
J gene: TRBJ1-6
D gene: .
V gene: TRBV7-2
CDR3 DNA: TGTGCCAGCAGCATCGAAAGGGGTTCACCCCTCCACTTT
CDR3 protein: CASSIERGSPLHF

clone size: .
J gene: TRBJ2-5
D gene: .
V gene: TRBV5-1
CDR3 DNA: TGCGCCAGCAGCCTATTCGCGGCAGAGACCCAGTACTTC
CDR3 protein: CASSLFAAETQYF

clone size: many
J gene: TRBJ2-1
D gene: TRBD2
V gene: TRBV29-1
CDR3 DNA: TGCAGCGTTGAAGGGGGGGGGTCCTACAATGAGCAGTTCTTC
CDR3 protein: CSVEGGGSYNEQFF

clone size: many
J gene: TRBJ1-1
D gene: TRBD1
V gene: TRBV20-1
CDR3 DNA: TGCAGTGCGGACCCGACAGGGCGCACTGAAGCTTTCTTT
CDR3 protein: CSADPTGRTEAFF

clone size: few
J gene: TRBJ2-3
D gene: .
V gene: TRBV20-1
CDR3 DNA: TGCAGTGCATGGGTCACGGCGGGAGATACGCAGTATTTT
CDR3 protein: CSAWVTAGDTQYF

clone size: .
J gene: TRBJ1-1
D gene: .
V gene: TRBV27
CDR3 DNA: TGTGCCAGCAGTTTAGGGGGGCTTAGGGACACTGAAGCTTTCTTT
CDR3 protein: CASSLGGLRDTEAFF

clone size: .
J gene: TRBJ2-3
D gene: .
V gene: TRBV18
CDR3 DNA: TGTGCCAGCTCACCCATGAATCGGGGGGCCGACGATACGCAGTATTTT
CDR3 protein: CASSPMNRGADDTQYF

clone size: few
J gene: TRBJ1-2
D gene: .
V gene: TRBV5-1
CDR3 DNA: TGCGCCAGCAGTTTCCAGACAGATGACAACTATGGCTACACCTTC
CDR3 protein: CASSFQTDDNYGYTF

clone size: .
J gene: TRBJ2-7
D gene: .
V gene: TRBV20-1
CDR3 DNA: TGCAGTCATGTCATGGTTTCCTACGAGCAGTACTTC
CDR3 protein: CSHVMVSYEQYF

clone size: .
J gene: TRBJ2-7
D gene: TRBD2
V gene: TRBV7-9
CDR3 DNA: TGTGCCAGCAGCTTGGGACTACCCGAGCAGTACTTC
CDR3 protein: CASSLGLPEQYF

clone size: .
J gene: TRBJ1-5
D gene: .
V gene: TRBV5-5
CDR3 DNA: TGTGCCAGCAGCGACCGGACAGTAACGGCCCAGCATTTT
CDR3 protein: CASSDRTVTAQHF

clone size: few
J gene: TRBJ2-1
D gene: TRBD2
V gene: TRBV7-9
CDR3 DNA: TGTGCCAGCAGCTTCCTAGCGGGAGCTTGGAATGAGCAGTTCTTC
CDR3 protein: CASSFLAGAWNEQFF

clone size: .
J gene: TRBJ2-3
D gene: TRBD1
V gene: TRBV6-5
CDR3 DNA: TGTGCCAGCACTACCGGGACAGGGGGCACAGATACGCAGTATTTT
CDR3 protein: CASTTGTGGTDTQYF

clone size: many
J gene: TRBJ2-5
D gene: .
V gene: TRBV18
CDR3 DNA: TGTGCCAGCTCACCAATGCGTGGCAGAGGGCAAGAGACCCAGTACTTC
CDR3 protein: CASSPMRGRGQETQYF

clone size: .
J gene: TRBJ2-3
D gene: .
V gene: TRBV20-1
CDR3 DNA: TGCAGTGCCGAGAATCGAGCGGGCACAGATACGCAGTATTTT
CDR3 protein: CSAENRAGTDTQYF

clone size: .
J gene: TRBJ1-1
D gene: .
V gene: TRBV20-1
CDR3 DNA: TGCAGTGCCCACGGCAGCCGGGGGGCTGAAGCTTTCTTT
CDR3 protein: CSAHGSRGAEAFF